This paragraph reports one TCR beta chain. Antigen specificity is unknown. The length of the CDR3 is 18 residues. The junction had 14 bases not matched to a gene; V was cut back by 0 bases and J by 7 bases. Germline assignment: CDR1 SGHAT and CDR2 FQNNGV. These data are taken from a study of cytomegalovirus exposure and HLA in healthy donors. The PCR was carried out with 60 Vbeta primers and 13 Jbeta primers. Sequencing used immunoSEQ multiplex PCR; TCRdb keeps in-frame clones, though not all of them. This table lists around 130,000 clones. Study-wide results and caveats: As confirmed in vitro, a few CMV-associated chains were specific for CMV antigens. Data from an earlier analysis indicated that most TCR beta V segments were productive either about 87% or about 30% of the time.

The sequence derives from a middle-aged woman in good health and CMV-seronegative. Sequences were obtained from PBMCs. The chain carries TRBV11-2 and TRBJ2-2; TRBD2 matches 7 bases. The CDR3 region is CASSLEPGGFLVNGELFF. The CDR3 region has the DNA TGTGCCAGCAGCTTAGAGCCCGGGGGGTTCCTGGTGAACGGGGAGCTGTTTTTT.